The clone carrying this TCR beta chain was found once. Then a second PCR, running roughly 7 to 11 cycles, was carried out with a sample-barcoded 5' primer and a J-beta primer mix. The template-switch adaptor was a 5' adaptor with 12 random nucleotides. It tagged each cDNA molecule. TCRdb passed the 5' RACE reads through MiXCR, listing each CDR3 protein once. Here the sample spans roughly 1.4 million distinct CDR3 sequences, around 55% being singletons. This sample was taken from a study of blood T cells in healthy people across ages. V was cut by 1 base and J by 5 bases, with 8 bases left in between. This CDR3 has 13 amino acids. Looked up from germline, CDR1 is LGHNA and CDR2 is YSLEER.

This chain joins TRBV4-3 and TRBJ1-1; D is undetermined. The clonotype was recovered from a young man in good health. Source material: blood. In DNA form, the CDR3 reads TGCGCCAGCAGCCAAGCCTCCGGGACTGAAGCTTTCTTT. This encodes CASSQASGTEAFF.